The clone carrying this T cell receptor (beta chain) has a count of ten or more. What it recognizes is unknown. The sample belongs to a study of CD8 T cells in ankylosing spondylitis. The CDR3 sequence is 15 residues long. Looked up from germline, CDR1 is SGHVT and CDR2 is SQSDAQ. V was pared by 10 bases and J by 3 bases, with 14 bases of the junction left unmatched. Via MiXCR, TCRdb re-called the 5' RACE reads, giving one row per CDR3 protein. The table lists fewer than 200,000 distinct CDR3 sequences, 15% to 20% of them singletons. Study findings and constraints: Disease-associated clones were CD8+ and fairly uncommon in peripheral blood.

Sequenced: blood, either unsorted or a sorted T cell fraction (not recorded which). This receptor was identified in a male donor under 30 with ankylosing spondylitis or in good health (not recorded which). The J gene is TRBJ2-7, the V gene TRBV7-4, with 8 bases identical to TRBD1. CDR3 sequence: CANHKPGTGDYEQYV. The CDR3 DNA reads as TGTGCCAACCATAAACCCGGGACAGGTGACTACGAGCAGTACGTC.